The source of this T cell receptor beta chain is a study of blood T cell repertoires in COVID-19 (dated by TCRdb to 2020 to 2022). For the wider study: The collaborator samples originated in the United States, Italy and Spain and spanned the acute and convalescent phases of COVID-19. Samples were obtained from the ongoing ImmuneRACE study (first 160 participants) and from over 1,000 subjects provided by 6 global collaborators. The prospective study material was composed of cDNA or gDNA derived from T cells, B-cell-depleted T cells, or PBMCs. The repertoires were released in a freely available public database intended as a resource for research on the immune response to SARS-CoV-2. The dataset comprised deeply sampled blood TCRbeta repertoires from subjects exposed to, actively infected with, or recovered from COVID-19. The sample metadata nearly always contained a de-identified subject ID, COVID-19 status, age in years and sex. Where HLA class I and class II types were available, the types were taken from metadata supplied by the sample provider, not from assay-based typing.

The study at large found these results: The quantity of clinical and demographic metadata differed by source and by participant and was supplied without curation.

TCRbeta CDR3 regions were amplified from genomic DNA by means of the immunoSEQ Assay, a bias-controlled multiplex PCR. The study's own analysis went as follows. Nucleated cell counts per sample were estimated from amplification of reference gene primers within the assay. Sequence reads were collapsed and filtered to measure the absolute abundance of every unique TCRbeta CDR3 rearrangement. For each sample, productive Simpson clonality was calculated as the square root of Simpson's diversity index over productive rearrangements. This is the immuneACCESS table as TCRdb keeps it, with only in-frame sequences that have V and J called. A part of the clones is gone; compared with another copy, unresolved V genes explain less than half, and the rest is unexplained. That table furnishes V, J and clone size, whereas the DNA furnished D and trimming. For this sample the table gives about 200,000 clones, of which roughly 80% were detected only once. The ten largest clones take up 8% to 13% of the sample.

Whole blood was collected in K2EDTA tubes by collaborating institutions according to the institutions' own protocols. For TCRbeta analysis, collaborator samples were shipped as frozen whole blood, as isolated PBMCs, or as DNA extracted from either sample type. CDR1 and CDR2 were assigned from the germline V gene as MDHEN and SYDVKM. The CDR3, cysteine through phenylalanine, is 12 amino acids long. The sequence is cut down to CDR3 DNA, 36 bases in frame from base 1. V lost 10 bases and J lost 4 bases; the stretch between them is 13 bases long. As concerns this clone: What antigen it recognizes has not been identified. Base quality data are lacking; no much larger clone is found one base away.

This receptor chain uses TRBV28 and TRBJ1-1; the D gene assignment is ambiguous. This receptor was identified in a woman older than 75 with acute or convalescent COVID-19. The sequenced sample was peripheral blood. CDR3 sequence: CAIGGWGTEAFF. The bases are TGTGCCATCGGAGGGTGGGGCACTGAAGCTTTCTTT. Where the CDR3 stops, the reference TRBV28 and TRBJ1-1 genes take over; the full variable domain is DVKVTQSSRYLVKRTGEKVFLECVQDMDHENMFWYRQDPGLGLRLIYFSYDVKMKEKGDIPEGYSVSREKKERFSLILESASTNQTSMYLCAIGGWGTEAFFGQGTRLTVV.